This TCR beta chain stems from a study of blood T cell repertoires in COVID-19. Whole-study context: PBMCs, B-cell-depleted T cells, or T cells were the source of the cDNA or gDNA that made up the material.

Germline V gives CDR1 SGHTA, CDR2 FQGNSA. V gave up 5 bases and J gave up 6 bases; unmatched junction bases: 7. The CDR3 covers 15 residues. Assay used: immunoSEQ multiplex PCR; TCRdb lists only in-frame clones, some missing. Of about 250,000 clones listed, about 87% are singletons. Sequencing used peripheral blood. The J gene is TRBJ2-3, the V gene TRBV7-2; 11 bases agree with TRBD2. The source is a woman in her twenties or thirties with COVID-19, enrolled during active disease. Here the CDR3 reads CASSLIAGGQDTQYF. CDR3 nucleotide sequence: TGTGCCAGCAGCCTAATAGCGGGGGGGCAGGATACGCAGTATTTT.